A selection of T cell receptor beta chains follows, all from one sample in a study of cytomegalovirus exposure and HLA in healthy donors. Data came from immunoSEQ multiplex PCR; TCRdb stores just in-frame clones and leaves some out. The repertoire holds about 190,000 clones, with 65% to 85% as singletons. Input material: PBMCs. The receptors come from a woman under 30 in good health and CMV-seronegative. CDR3s include the opening cysteine and the closing phenylalanine or tryptophan. D genes are given only for firm matches.

V,D,CDR3
TRBV4-1,NA,CASSQEDSTPQHF
TRBV18,NA,CASSPTAWGGTDTQYF
TRBV5-1,TRBD1,CASSFPGTGYSGANVLTF
TRBV27,TRBD2,CASSPAPGLALDTQYF
TRBV5-1,NA,CASSLTSEQYF
TRBV19,TRBD1,CASSRRGDRGGGYTF
TRBV9,TRBD2,CASSMTSGGAADTQYF
TRBV30,NA,CAWATGSYNEQFF
TRBV6-5,NA,CASSYRGNTEAFF
TRBV5-1,TRBD1,CASSSSTGENQPQHF
TRBV5-6,TRBD1,CASTSGTGTYEQYF
TRBV30,TRBD2,CAWSYPGLAIGGEQFF
TRBV2,TRBD1,CASSLRGQTTYNEQFF
TRBV30,NA,CAWSVLGQSTDTQYF
TRBV6-4,NA,CASPQREGANEKLFF
TRBV7-9,TRBD2,CASSSLGGLASPYEQYF
TRBV7-2,NA,CASSLAHTESPLHF
TRBV19,TRBD1,CASKRQGTELNYGYTF
TRBV2,TRBD2,CASSGLAGYEQFF
TRBV2,TRBD1,CASNDRGRSYNEQFF
TRBV4-1,NA,CASSLHQQPGKLFF
TRBV18,NA,CASSPPKGDTEAFF
TRBV28,NA,CASIERAATYEQYF
TRBV7-9,TRBD1,CASSLGTGGRTEAFF
TRBV19,NA,CATEQGPGNTIYF
TRBV7-2,TRBD1,CASSPEGGQAYEQYF
TRBV5-1,NA,CASRRDTGELFF